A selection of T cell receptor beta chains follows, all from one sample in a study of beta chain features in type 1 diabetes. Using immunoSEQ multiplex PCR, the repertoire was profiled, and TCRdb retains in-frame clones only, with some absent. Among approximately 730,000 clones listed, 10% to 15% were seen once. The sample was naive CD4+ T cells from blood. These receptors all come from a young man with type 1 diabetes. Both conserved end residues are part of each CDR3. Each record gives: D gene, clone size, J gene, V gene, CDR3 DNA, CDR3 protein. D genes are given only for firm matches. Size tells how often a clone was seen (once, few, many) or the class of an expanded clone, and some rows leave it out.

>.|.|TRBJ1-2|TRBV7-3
TGTGCCAGCAGCTTAAGTGGTAGTCCCCGCTACACCTTC
CASSLSGSPRYTF
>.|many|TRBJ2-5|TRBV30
TGTGCCTGGAGTGCACAGCCCTTGGAGGAGACCCAGTACTTC
CAWSAQPLEETQYF
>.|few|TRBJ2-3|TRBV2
TGTGCCAGCGCGGGGACTAGCACAGATACGCAGTATTTT
CASAGTSTDTQYF
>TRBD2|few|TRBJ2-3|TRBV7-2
TGTGCCAGCAGCTTAAATCTCGGGGGGAGCACAGATACGCAGTATTTT
CASSLNLGGSTDTQYF
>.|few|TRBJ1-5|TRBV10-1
TGCGCCAGCAGTGATACCGAAAATCAGCCCCAGCATTTT
CASSDTENQPQHF
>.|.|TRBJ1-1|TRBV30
TGTGCCTGGAACCTACAGGGCCCGAACACTGAAGCTTTCTTT
CAWNLQGPNTEAFF
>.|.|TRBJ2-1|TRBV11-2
TGTGCCAGCAGCTTCGGCGTCGGCTCCTACAATGAGCAGTTCTTC
CASSFGVGSYNEQFF
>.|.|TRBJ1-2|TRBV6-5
TGTGCCAGCAGTTCACCGACAGCTCACTATGGCTACACCTTC
CASSSPTAHYGYTF
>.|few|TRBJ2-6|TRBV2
TGTGCCAGGGGGCAGAAACCCTCTGGGGCCAACGTCCTGACTTTC
CARGQKPSGANVLTF
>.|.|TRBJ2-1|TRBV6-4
TGTGCCAGCAGTGACTCGGGGAGCTCCTACAATGAGCAGTTCTTC
CASSDSGSSYNEQFF
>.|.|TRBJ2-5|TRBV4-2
TGTGCCAGCAGCCCAGGGTACCAAGAGACCCAGTACTTC
CASSPGYQETQYF
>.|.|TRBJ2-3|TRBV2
TGTGCCAGCAGTCGACGGGAGATTAGCACAGATACGCAGTATTTT
CASSRREISTDTQYF
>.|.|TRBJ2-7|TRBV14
TGTGCCAGCGCTAGGGGGGCCTCCCCCTACGAGCAGTACTTC
CASARGASPYEQYF
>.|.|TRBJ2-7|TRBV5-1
TGCGCCAGCAGCTCCGTTGGACCCCTCTACGAGCAGTACTTC
CASSSVGPLYEQYF
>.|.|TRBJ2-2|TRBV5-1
TGCGCCAGCAGCTTTAGTGCCACCGGGGAGCTGTTTTTT
CASSFSATGELFF
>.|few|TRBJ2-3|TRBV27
TGTGCCAGCAGCCCCCGAGGTCTAAGGGCAGATACGCAGTATTTT
CASSPRGLRADTQYF
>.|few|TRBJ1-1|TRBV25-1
TGTGCCAGCAGTGAGGAAAACAGGCCGGAAACTGAAGCTTTCTTT
CASSEENRPETEAFF
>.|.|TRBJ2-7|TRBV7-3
TGTGCCAGCAGCTTAACGAACGGCGAGGACGAGCAGTACTTC
CASSLTNGEDEQYF
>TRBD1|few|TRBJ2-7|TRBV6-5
TGTGCCAGCAGTTACACTAGACAGGGGTACTACGAGCAGTACTTC
CASSYTRQGYYEQYF
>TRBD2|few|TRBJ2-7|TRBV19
TGTGCCAGTAGTACTGCAACTAGCGGGGGCCCCTACGAGCAGTACTTC
CASSTATSGGPYEQYF
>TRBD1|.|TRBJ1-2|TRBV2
TGTGCCAGCAGTAAGGACAGGGTTAAGGACTATGGCTACACCTTC
CASSKDRVKDYGYTF
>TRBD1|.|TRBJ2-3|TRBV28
TGTGCCAGCAGTTTACCAACAGGGGGCACAGATACGCAGTATTTT
CASSLPTGGTDTQYF